This is a list of T cell receptor beta chains from one sample in a study of vaccination and CD4 T cells after COVID-19. Their antigen targets remain unknown. TCRdb re-called the PCR reads through MiXCR, storing one row per CDR3 protein. The sample records 18,000 or so distinct CDR3 sequences, 25% to 30% being singletons. The material sequenced was cultured CD4+ T cells from blood. These receptors came from a human donor with COVID-19. The CDR3 runs from the conserved cysteine through the conserved F or W. D genes are given only for firm matches. Clone size is stated in some rows and not others, as once, few, many or a class when expanded.

d_call,j_call,v_call,clone_size,cdr3_nt,cdr3_aa
NA,TRBJ1-1,TRBV29-1,NA,TGCAGCGCCGAATCAGAGGGGCTCACTGAAGCTTTCTTT,CSAESEGLTEAFF
TRBD1,TRBJ1-5,TRBV20-1,medium-sized,TGCAGTGCTAGAGATTCCCGGACAGGAGGGAATCAGCCCCAGCATTTT,CSARDSRTGGNQPQHF
NA,TRBJ2-2,TRBV6-1,NA,TGTGCCAGCAACACAGGGCCCGGGGAGCTGTTTTTT,CASNTGPGELFF
NA,TRBJ1-6,TRBV9,NA,TGTGCCAGCAGCGTACAGGGGATGGGTTCACCCCTCCACTTT,CASSVQGMGSPLHF
TRBD2,TRBJ2-2,TRBV20-1,NA,TGCAGTGCGAGGCGGGGGGCTAACACCGGGGAGCTGTTTTTT,CSARRGANTGELFF
TRBD2,TRBJ2-3,TRBV6-2/TRBV6-3,NA,TGTGCCAGCAGCCCCGGAGAAGCGGGGGTGCCAGATACGCAGTATTTT,CASSPGEAGVPDTQYF
NA,TRBJ2-5,TRBV20-1,NA,TGCAGTGCTAGAGATCAGAAGACCCAGTACTTC,CSARDQKTQYF
TRBD1,TRBJ1-1,TRBV27,few,TGTGCCAGCAGTCCGACAGGGGGAGCTAACACTGAAGCTTTCTTT,CASSPTGGANTEAFF
NA,TRBJ2-2,TRBV25-1,few,TGTGCCAGCAGTAAGGAAGGGGCGTTCGCGAACACCGGGGAGCTGTTTTTT,CASSKEGAFANTGELFF
NA,TRBJ2-7,TRBV14,NA,TGTGCCAGCAGCTCTCATAGCGGAACCTACGAGCAGTACTTC,CASSSHSGTYEQYF
NA,TRBJ1-2,TRBV6-2/TRBV6-3,few,TGTGCCAGCAGTTACAGCGGAAACACTTTTAACTATGGCTACACCTTC,CASSYSGNTFNYGYTF
NA,TRBJ1-1,TRBV29-1,NA,TGCAGCGCCCTGGGGGGGGGACGGACTGAAGCTTTCTTT,CSALGGGRTEAFF
TRBD2,TRBJ2-1,TRBV25-1,NA,TGTGCCAGCAGTGTAGCGGGGGACAATGAGCAGTTCTTC,CASSVAGDNEQFF
NA,TRBJ1-5,TRBV28,few,TGTGCCAGCAGCTTAGGGGGAAGAGGGGGGTATCAGCCCCAGCATTTT,CASSLGGRGGYQPQHF
NA,TRBJ1-2,TRBV7-9,medium-sized,TGTGCCAGCAGCCCCGGACAGACCTATGGCTACACCTTC,CASSPGQTYGYTF
NA,TRBJ2-7,TRBV28,NA,TGTGCCAGCAGAACGACGGCTCCCGGCGAGCAGTACTTC,CASRTTAPGEQYF
NA,TRBJ2-5,TRBV7-2,NA,TGTGCCAGCAGCTTGTCGTTGGAGACCCAGTACTTC,CASSLSLETQYF
NA,TRBJ1-1,TRBV19,NA,TGTGCCAGTAGTATCATTTTCGGCAGGTTGGAGTTCGGTAAAGCTTTCTTT,CASSIIFGRLEFGKAFF
TRBD2,TRBJ2-5,TRBV20-1,NA,TGCAGTGCGTCCCCCATAGCGGGGGGAGAGGAGACCCAGTACTTC,CSASPIAGGEETQYF
NA,TRBJ2-5,TRBV7-6,few,TGTGCCAGCAGCCCCCCGGGCCGTGTGGGAGAGACCCAGTACTTC,CASSPPGRVGETQYF
NA,TRBJ2-6,TRBV2,NA,TGTGCCAGCAGACGAAGTACTCGACTAAACTCTGGGGCCAACGCCCTGACTTTC,CASRRSTRLNSGANALTF
TRBD1,TRBJ1-5,TRBV6-1,large,TGTGCCAGCAGAACCGGGACAGGGGGCGTCGGTGGCAATCAGCCCCAGCATTTT,CASRTGTGGVGGNQPQHF
NA,TRBJ2-2,TRBV7-3,few,TGTGCCAGCAGCGGGGGGGCCATAGGGGAGCTGTTTTTT,CASSGGAIGELFF
NA,TRBJ2-2,TRBV2,few,TGTGCCAGCAATGGACGGCCTAACACCGGGGAGCTGTTTTTT,CASNGRPNTGELFF
NA,TRBJ2-1,TRBV7-2,NA,TGTGCCAGCAGCTTAGTGAAGGGTGTCTACAATGAGCAGTTCTTC,CASSLVKGVYNEQFF
TRBD2,TRBJ2-3,TRBV2,NA,TGTGCCAGCAGTCTGACTAGCGGGGGTATAGATACGCAGTATTTT,CASSLTSGGIDTQYF
NA,TRBJ2-3,TRBV5-4,NA,TGTGCCAGCAGCACCCATAGCAGCGATACGCAGTATTTT,CASSTHSSDTQYF
NA,TRBJ2-7,TRBV7-6,NA,TGTGCCAGCAGCTCGGGGCTCCGCACCTACGAGCAGTACTTC,CASSSGLRTYEQYF
NA,TRBJ2-3,TRBV21-1,NA,TGTGCCAGCAGATCGACTAGCGGCCAGAATTCAGATACGCAGTATTTT,CASRSTSGQNSDTQYF
NA,TRBJ1-2,TRBV6-5,NA,TGTGCCAGCAGTTGGAGAACAGGTGATACGAACTATGGCTACACCTTC,CASSWRTGDTNYGYTF
NA,TRBJ1-1,TRBV18,few,TGTGCCAGCTCGGAGGGGAAGAACACTGAAGCTTTCTTT,CASSEGKNTEAFF
TRBD2,TRBJ2-5,TRBV6-2/TRBV6-3,few,TGTGCCAGCAGTTACCGGACTAGCGGGGGAGAGACCCAGTACTTC,CASSYRTSGGETQYF
TRBD1,TRBJ1-5,TRBV20-1,NA,TGCAGTGCTTCGACAGGGAAGGGGAGCAATCAGCCCCAGCATTTT,CSASTGKGSNQPQHF
TRBD1,TRBJ2-7,TRBV28,NA,TGTGCCAGCAGCCGGACAGGGACCTCACGCAGCTACGAGCAGTACTTC,CASSRTGTSRSYEQYF
TRBD2,TRBJ2-3,TRBV20-1,few,TGCAGTGCTTCCGCCTCGGGACTAGGCACAGATACGCAGTATTTT,CSASASGLGTDTQYF
NA,TRBJ1-1,TRBV7-3,medium-sized,TGTGCCAGCAGCCCAACCCCGGGCGCTGAAGCTTTCTTT,CASSPTPGAEAFF
NA,TRBJ1-1,TRBV20-1,NA,TGCAGTGCTAGAATTTTGGGCGGGGACACTGAAGCTTTCTTT,CSARILGGDTEAFF
NA,TRBJ1-2,TRBV6-1,few,TGTGCCACCCTAGACGACCGGGGAGACTATGGCTACACCTTC,CATLDDRGDYGYTF
NA,TRBJ1-5,TRBV28,once,TGTGCCAGCAGTTTTGGAGGTGGAGGCAATCAGCCCCAGCATTTT,CASSFGGGGNQPQHF
TRBD1,TRBJ2-7,TRBV15,NA,TGTGCCACCAGCATAGGACAGGGGCCCTACGAGCAGTACTTC,CATSIGQGPYEQYF
NA,TRBJ2-3,TRBV27,NA,TGTGCCAGCAGTTTGTGGGGGCCTAACACAGATACGCAGTATTTT,CASSLWGPNTDTQYF
TRBD2,TRBJ2-3,TRBV7-8,few,TGTGCCAGCAGCTTAGTCCGGGGTAGCGGGGGCGGCACAGATACGCAGTATTTT,CASSLVRGSGGGTDTQYF
TRBD2,TRBJ2-2,TRBV19,NA,TGTGCCAGTAGTAGCCAGCGGGGGGGAACCGGGGAGCTGTTTTTT,CASSSQRGGTGELFF